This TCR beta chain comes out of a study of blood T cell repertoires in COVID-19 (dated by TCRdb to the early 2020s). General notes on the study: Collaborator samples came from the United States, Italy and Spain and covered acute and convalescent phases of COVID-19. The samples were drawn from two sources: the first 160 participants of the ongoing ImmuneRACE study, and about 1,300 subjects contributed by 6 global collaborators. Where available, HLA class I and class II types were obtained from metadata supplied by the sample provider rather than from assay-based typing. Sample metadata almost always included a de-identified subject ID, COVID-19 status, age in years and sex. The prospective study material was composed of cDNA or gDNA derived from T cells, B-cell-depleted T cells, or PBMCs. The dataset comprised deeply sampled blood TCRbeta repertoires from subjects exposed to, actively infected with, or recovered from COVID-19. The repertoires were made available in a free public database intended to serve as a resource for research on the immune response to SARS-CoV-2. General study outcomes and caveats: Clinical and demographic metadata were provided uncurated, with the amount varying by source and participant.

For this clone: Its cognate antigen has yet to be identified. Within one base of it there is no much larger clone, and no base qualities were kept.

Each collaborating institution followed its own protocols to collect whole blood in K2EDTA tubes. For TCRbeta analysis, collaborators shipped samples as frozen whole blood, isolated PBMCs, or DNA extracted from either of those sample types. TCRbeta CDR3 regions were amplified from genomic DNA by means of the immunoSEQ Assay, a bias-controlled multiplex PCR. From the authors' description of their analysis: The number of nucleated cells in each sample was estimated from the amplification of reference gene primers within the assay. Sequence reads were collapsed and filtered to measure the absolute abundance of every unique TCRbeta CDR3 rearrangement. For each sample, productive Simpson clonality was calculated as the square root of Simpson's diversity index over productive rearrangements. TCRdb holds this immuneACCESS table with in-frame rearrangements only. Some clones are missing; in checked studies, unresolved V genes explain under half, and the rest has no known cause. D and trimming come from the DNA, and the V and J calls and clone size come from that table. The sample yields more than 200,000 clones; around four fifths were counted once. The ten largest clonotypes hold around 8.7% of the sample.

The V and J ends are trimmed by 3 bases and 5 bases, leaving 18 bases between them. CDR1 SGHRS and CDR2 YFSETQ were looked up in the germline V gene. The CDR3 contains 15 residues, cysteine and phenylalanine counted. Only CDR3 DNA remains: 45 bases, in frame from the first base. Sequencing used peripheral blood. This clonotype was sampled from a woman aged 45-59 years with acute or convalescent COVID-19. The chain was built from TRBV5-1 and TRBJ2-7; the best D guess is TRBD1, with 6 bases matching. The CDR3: CASSSIGAGANEQYF. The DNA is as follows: TGCGCCAGCAGCTCAATTGGGGCAGGGGCTAACGAGCAGTACTTC.